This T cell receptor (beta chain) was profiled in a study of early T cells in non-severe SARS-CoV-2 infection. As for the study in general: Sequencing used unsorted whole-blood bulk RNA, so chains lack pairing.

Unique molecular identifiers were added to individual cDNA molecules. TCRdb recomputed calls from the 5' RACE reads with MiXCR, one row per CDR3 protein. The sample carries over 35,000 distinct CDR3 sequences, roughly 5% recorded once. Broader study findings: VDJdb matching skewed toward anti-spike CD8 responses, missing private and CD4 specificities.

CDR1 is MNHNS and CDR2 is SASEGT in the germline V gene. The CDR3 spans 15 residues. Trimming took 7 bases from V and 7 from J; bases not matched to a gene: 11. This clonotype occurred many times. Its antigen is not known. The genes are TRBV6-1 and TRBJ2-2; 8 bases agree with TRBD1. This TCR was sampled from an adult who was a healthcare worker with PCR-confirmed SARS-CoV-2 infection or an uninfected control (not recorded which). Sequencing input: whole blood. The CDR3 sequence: CASTQMGTGGGELFF. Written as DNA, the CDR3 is TGTGCCAGCACCCAGATGGGGACAGGTGGCGGGGAGCTGTTTTTT.